This TCR beta chain is from a study of CD8 T cells in Susac syndrome. TCR beta from blood CD8+ and CD4+ T cells was sequenced. When the RNA was reverse transcribed, random hexamers were used with an input of about 0.5 to 1 ug. A single record per CDR3 protein comes from TCRdb applying MiXCR to the immunoSEQ multiplex PCR reads. The sample yields about 84,000 distinct CDR3 sequences, roughly 93% seen once. CDR1 is SEHNR and CDR2 is FQNEAQ in the germline V gene (reference sequence). The CDR3 runs 15 residues. V lost 5 bases, J lost 5 bases, and 18 bases lay in between. The J gene is TRBJ1-1, the V gene TRBV7-9; TRBD1 is a possible D gene (5 bases). What was sequenced was CD8+ T cells from PBMCs. The sequence derives from a human donor in good health. CDR3: CASSPLGRWGTEAFF. The CDR3 DNA follows: TGTGCCAGCAGCCCCCTCGGACGGTGGGGGACTGAAGCTTTCTTT. Full variable domain (missing parts from reference TRBV7-9 and TRBJ1-1): DTGVSQNPRHKITKRGQNVTFRCDPISEHNRLYWYRQTLGQGPEFLTYFQNEAQLEKSRLLSDRFSAERPKGSFSTLEIQRTEQGDSAMYLCASSPLGRWGTEAFFGQGTRLTVV.